This TCR beta chain emerged from a study of blood T cell repertoires in COVID-19. Overall study: COVID-19 samples collected from the United States, Italy and Spain covered acute and convalescent phases. T cells, B-cell-depleted T cells, or PBMCs provided the cDNA or gDNA that served as material.

In the source study's methods: Reference gene primer amplification in the assay estimated nucleated cell counts. TCRdb keeps only in-frame clones here, not all; method: immunoSEQ multiplex PCR. V and J calls and clone size follow that table, whereas D and trimming were derived from the DNA. Among some 250,000 clones, approximately 86% were seen once, and the ten largest hold about 3.1%. Germline V gives CDR1 SGHRS, CDR2 YFSETQ. Trimming at V came to 0 bases and at J to 5 bases, leaving 4 bases not matched to a gene. This CDR3 contains 14 residues. This receptor was obtained from a young woman who had recovered from COVID-19. The sequencing sample was made of peripheral blood. The V call is TRBV5-1, the J call TRBJ2-7; 8 bases agree with TRBD2. The CDR3 loop is CASSLAGGLDEQYF. The CDR3, as DNA: TGCGCCAGCAGCTTGGCGGGGGGGCTAGACGAGCAGTACTTC.